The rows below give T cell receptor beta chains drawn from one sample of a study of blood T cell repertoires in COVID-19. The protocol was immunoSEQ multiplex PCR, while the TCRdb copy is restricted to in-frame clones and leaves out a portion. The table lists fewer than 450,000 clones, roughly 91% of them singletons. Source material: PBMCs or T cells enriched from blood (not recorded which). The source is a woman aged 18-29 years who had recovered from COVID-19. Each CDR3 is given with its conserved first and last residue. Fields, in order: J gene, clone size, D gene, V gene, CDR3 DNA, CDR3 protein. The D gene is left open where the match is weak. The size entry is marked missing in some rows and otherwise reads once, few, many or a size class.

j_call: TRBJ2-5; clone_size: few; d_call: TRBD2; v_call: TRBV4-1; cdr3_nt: TGCGCCAGCAGCCAAGATACGGGGCGGGGGATACCGCAAGAGACCCAGTACTTC; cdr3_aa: CASSQDTGRGIPQETQYF
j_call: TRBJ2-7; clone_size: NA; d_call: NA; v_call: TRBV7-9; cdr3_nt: TGTGCCAGCAGGCATTCTACTAGTTCCTACGAGCAGTACTTC; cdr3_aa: CASRHSTSSYEQYF
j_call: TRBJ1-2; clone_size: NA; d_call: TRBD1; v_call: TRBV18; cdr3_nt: TGTGCCAGCTCACCACCCGGAGCAGGGGGCCCCTATGGCTACACCTTC; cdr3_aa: CASSPPGAGGPYGYTF
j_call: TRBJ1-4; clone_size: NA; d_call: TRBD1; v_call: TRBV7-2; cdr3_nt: TGTGCCAGCAGCTTAGTGGGGACAGGAAATGAAAAACTGTTTTTT; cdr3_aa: CASSLVGTGNEKLFF
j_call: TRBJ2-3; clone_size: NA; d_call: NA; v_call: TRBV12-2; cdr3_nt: TGTGCAAGTCGCCCCCGACAGGGGAGCACAGATACGCAGTATTTT; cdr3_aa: CASRPRQGSTDTQYF
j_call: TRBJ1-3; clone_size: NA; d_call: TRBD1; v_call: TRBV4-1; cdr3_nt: TGCGCCAGCAGCCAAGGCGGACAGGCCTACTCTGGAAACACCATATATTTT; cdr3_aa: CASSQGGQAYSGNTIYF
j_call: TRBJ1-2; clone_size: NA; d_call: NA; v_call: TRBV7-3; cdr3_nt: TGTGCCAGCAGCCCCAGCGGAGATGTGGGGGGGCCCTATGGCTACACCTTC; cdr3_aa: CASSPSGDVGGPYGYTF
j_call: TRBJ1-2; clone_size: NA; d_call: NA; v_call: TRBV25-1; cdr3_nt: TGTGCCAGCAGTGATTTTATTAGGACAGCCGAAGATGGCTACACCTTC; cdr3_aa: CASSDFIRTAEDGYTF
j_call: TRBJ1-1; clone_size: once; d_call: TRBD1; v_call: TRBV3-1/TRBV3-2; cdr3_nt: TGTGCCAGCAGCCCTACAGGGGCTGCTGAAGCTTTCTTT; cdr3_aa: CASSPTGAAEAFF
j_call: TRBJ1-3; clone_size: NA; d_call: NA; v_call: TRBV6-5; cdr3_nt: TGTGCCAGCAGTTACGGCGGGGGGACTGGAAACACCATATATTTT; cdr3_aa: CASSYGGGTGNTIYF
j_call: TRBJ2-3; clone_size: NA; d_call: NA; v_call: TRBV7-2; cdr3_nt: TGTGCCAGCAGCCCGAGCAAACGGGGTACGCAGTATTTT; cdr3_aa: CASSPSKRGTQYF
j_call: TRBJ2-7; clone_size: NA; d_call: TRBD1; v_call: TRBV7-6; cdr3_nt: TGTGCCAGCAGCACATCGGACAGGATAGTCTCCTACGAGCAGTACTTC; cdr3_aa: CASSTSDRIVSYEQYF
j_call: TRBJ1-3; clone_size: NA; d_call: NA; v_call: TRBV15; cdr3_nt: TGTGCCACCAGCAGAGAAGTCATGGCCCGAAACACCATATATTTT; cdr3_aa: CATSREVMARNTIYF
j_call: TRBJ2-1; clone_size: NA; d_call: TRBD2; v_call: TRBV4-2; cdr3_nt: TGTGCCAGCAGGCTAGCGGGGGGTTCTTCCTACAATGAGCAGTTCTTC; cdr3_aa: CASRLAGGSSYNEQFF
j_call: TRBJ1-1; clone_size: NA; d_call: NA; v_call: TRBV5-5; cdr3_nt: TGTGCCAGCAGCTTGGGAACAGGATGGGGCACTGAAGCTTTCTTT; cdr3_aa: CASSLGTGWGTEAFF
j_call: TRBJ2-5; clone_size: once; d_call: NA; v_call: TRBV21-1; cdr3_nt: TGTGCCAGCAGCAAAGGGCGCCAGGGGGATCAAGAGACCCAGTACTTC; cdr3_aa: CASSKGRQGDQETQYF
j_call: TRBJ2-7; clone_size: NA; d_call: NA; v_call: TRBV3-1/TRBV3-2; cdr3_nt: TGTGCCAGCAGCCCCCCTACCCCCTACGAGCAGTACTTC; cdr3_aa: CASSPPTPYEQYF
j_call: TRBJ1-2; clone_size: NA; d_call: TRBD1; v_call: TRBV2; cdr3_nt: TGTGCCAGCAGGGGGACAGGGTCTCGGGACTATGGCTACACCTTC; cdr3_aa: CASRGTGSRDYGYTF
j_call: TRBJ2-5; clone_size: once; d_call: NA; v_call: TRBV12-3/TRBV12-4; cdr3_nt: TGTGCCAGCAGTTTCGAGCTCCAAGAGACCCAGTACTTC; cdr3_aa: CASSFELQETQYF
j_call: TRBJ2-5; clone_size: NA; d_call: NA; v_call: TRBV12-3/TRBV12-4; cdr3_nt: TGTGCCAGCAGTCACATCCAAGAGACCCAGTACTTC; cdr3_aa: CASSHIQETQYF
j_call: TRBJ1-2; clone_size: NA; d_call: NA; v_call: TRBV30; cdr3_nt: TGTGCCTGGATCCGCCGATCACCTAGAGGCTACACCTTC; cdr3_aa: CAWIRRSPRGYTF
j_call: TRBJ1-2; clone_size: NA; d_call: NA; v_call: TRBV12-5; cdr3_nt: TGTGCTAGTGGTTTGGCCACAGGAGAAGGGGACTATGGCTACACCTTC; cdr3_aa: CASGLATGEGDYGYTF